One sample yielded the 19 T cell receptor beta chains listed below, sequenced in a study of human T cells and chemical hapten exposure. Time point given: patch test 2, 6 weeks after DPC sensitization. The treatment: therapeutic diphenylcyclopropenone sensitization with weekly scalp DPC. TCRdb reprocessed the RACE reads via MiXCR and lists one record per CDR3 protein. The sample contains a few hundred thousand distinct CDR3 sequences, about 6.9% of which appear only once. The sequencing here drew on whole blood, taken in connection with sensitization to the hapten diphenylcyclopropenone (DPC). The receptors here all came from a woman between 18 and 30 years old with alopecia areata. Some clones in this sample may be carry-over from other donors' samples.

This clonotype was found a few times. V and J are TRBV18 and TRBJ2-1; TRBD1 matches 8 bases. This CDR3 contains 17 residues. CDR1 KGHSH and CDR2 LQKENI come from the germline V gene. With 2 bases clipped from V and 2 bases from J, the junction kept 8 bases outside the gene matches. This chain's CDR3 is CASSPVGDRPAYNEQFF. In nucleotides, the CDR3 is TGTGCCAGCTCACCAGTCGGGGACAGGCCAGCCTACAATGAGCAGTTCTTC.

The chain is built from TRBV28 and TRBJ1-6; D remains ambiguous. The V and J ends lost 3 bases and 0 bases respectively, with 9 bases between them. Germline V gene data show CDR1 as MDHEN and CDR2 as SYDVKM. The CDR3 sequence is 16 residues long. The CDR3 DNA reads as TGTGCCAGCAGTTTGCGCAGTTCCTCCTATAATTCACCCCTCCACTTT. Its protein is CASSLRSSSYNSPLHF.

The table lists this clonotype with many counts. The chain joins TRBV6-2 or TRBV6-3 to TRBJ1-5; 9 nucleotides agree with TRBD1. J gave up 4 bases and V 6 bases, and 10 bases lay outside the gene matches. The CDR3 is 16 residues long. Germline loops: CDR1 MNHEY, CDR2 SVGEGT. The CDR3 sequence: CASRKAGQGGNQPQHF. Here the CDR3 DNA reads TGTGCCAGCAGGAAAGCGGGACAGGGAGGAAATCAGCCCCAGCATTTT.

Ten or more counts support this clonotype. This chain uses TRBV20-1 with TRBJ1-2, with D uncertain. CDR3 length equals 12 residues. Trimming shortened V by 6 bases and J by 4 bases, and 12 bases separated the two germline ends. Germline CDR1 and CDR2: DFQATT and SNEGSKA (reference sequence). The CDR3 protein is CSADRAVYGYTF. The CDR3 bases are TGCAGTGCCGATAGGGCAGTCTATGGCTACACCTTC.

This clonotype was found many times. A junction boundary mismatches the germline segment, possibly from a read error. V is TRBV5-6 and J is TRBJ1-1, with a weak D call TRBD1 (5 bases). The CDR3 sequence is 13 residues long. The germline CDR1 and CDR2 sequences are SGHDT and YYEEEE. The CDR3 loop is CASSLAGNAEAFF. CDR3 nucleotide sequence: TGTGCCAGCAGCTTGGCAGGGAACGCTGAAGCTTTCTTT. Using reference TRBV5-6 and TRBJ1-1 for the parts outside the CDR3, the full variable domain is DAGVTQSPTHLIKTRGQQVTLRCSPKSGHDTVSWYQQALGQGPQFIFQYYEEEERQRGNFPDRFSGHQFPNYSSELNVNALLLGDSALYLCASSLAGNAEAFFGQGTRLTVV.

This clonotype has a handful of counts. The rearrangement uses TRBV28 and TRBJ2-7; 7 nucleotides agree with TRBD1. Per germline, CDR1 MDHEN and CDR2 SYDVKM. CDR3 length: 14 amino acids. The J segment lost 1 base and the V segment lost 5 bases, leaving 5 bases of the junction unmatched. Here the CDR3 reads CASSTETGSYEQYF. CDR3 sequence (DNA): TGTGCCAGCAGTACCGAGACAGGGTCCTACGAGCAGTACTTC.

This clonotype was seen ten or more times. V usage is TRBV7-8 and J usage is TRBJ2-2, with a tentative D call TRBD2 (6 bases). V was clipped by 3 bases and J by 1 base, with 9 bases between them. Per the germline V gene, CDR1 is SGHVS and CDR2 is FQNEAQ. The CDR3 runs 15 residues. The CDR3 spells CASSFGGVNTGELFF. CDR3 bases: TGTGCCAGCAGCTTTGGCGGGGTGAACACCGGGGAGCTGTTTTTT.

This clonotype showed up many times. The chain uses TRBV7-9 and TRBJ1-6, with D tentatively TRBD1 (5 bases). CDR3 length: 15 residues. Per germline, CDR1 SEHNR and CDR2 FQNEAQ (reference sequence). The V and J ends lost 1 base and 7 bases respectively, with 11 bases between them. CDR3 in amino acids: CASSLGDRSNSPLHF. The CDR3 bases are TGTGCCAGCAGCTTAGGGGACCGATCAAATTCACCCCTCCACTTT.

Only a few counts were recorded for this clonotype. The chain links TRBV28 to TRBJ1-1; D remains ambiguous. This CDR3 comprises 17 residues. Trimming shortened V by 1 base and J by 4 bases, and 19 bases separated the two germline ends. Germline CDR1 and CDR2: MDHEN and SYDVKM. In nucleotides, the CDR3 is TGTGCCAGCAGTTTATCTACTTACGGGTTAGGCGGCACTGAAGCTTTCTTT. It codes for CASSLSTYGLGGTEAFF.

This clonotype has at least ten counts. The chain combines TRBV5-1 with TRBJ2-5, with D perhaps matching TRBD1 (5 bases). Looked up from germline, CDR1 is SGHRS and CDR2 is YFSETQ. The CDR3 spans 15 residues. With 1 base removed from V and 5 bases from J, the gap between germline ends came to 15 bases. The CDR3 DNA follows: TGCGCCAGCAGCTTGTTTCCAGGGTCGGAGGAGACCCAGTACTTC. Its protein is CASSLFPGSEETQYF.

The table lists this clonotype with a few counts. The CDR3 protein is CASSESRFDTQYF. CDR3 bases: TGTGCCAGCAGTGAATCGCGATTCGATACGCAGTATTTT. The V gene is TRBV25-1, the J gene TRBJ2-3, with no clear D. Trimming cost V 1 base and J 6 bases, with 8 bases left between them. Per germline, CDR1 MGHDK and CDR2 SYGVNS. The CDR3 contains 13 residues.

The chain recombines TRBV11-1 with TRBJ2-7, with 7 nucleotides matching TRBD2. Losses at the gene ends were 6 bases for V and 3 bases for J; bases not matched to a gene: 8. Germline V gene sequence: CDR1 SGHAT, CDR2 FQDESV (reference sequence). There are 14 residues in the CDR3. CDR3 region: CASRLNSGFYEQYF. The DNA of the CDR3 is TGTGCCAGCAGACTAAATAGCGGGTTCTACGAGCAGTACTTC.

This clonotype was seen ten or more times. V and J are TRBV18 and TRBJ1-3; possible D gene TRBD1, 5 bases. The germline CDR1 and CDR2 sequences are KGHSH and LQKENI. V dropped 0 bases and J dropped 4 bases, with 10 bases sitting between them. The CDR3 has 15 residues. The CDR3 loop reads CASSPPVQGGNTIYF. The CDR3 nucleotides are TGTGCCAGCTCACCACCGGTCCAGGGAGGAAACACCATATATTTT.

This clonotype has just a few counts. CDR3 residues: CASSQVTDASRYGYTF. CDR3 DNA: TGTGCCAGCAGCCAAGTCACCGACGCCTCCCGGTATGGCTACACCTTC. The J gene is TRBJ1-2, the V gene TRBV3-1; no definite D call. There are 16 residues in the CDR3. V was clipped by 1 base and J by 5 bases, with 17 bases between them. Per germline, CDR1 LGHDT and CDR2 YNNKEL (reference sequence).

V and J are TRBV7-9 and TRBJ2-2; TRBD2 might be the D (5 bases). The germline gives CDR1 SEHNR, CDR2 FQNEAQ (reference sequence). The CDR3 consists of 15 residues. The V gene lost 5 bases and the J gene lost 2 bases, with 12 bases spanning the gap. CDR3 loop: CASSTRTENTGELFF. The CDR3 nucleotides are TGTGCCAGCAGCACTCGGACTGAAAACACCGGGGAGCTGTTTTTT.

This clonotype turned up a few times. The gene calls are TRBV3-1 and TRBJ2-7; D is unresolved. CDR3 length: 14 residues. The germline CDR1 and CDR2 sequences are LGHDT and YNNKEL (reference sequence). V lost 4 bases, J lost 9 bases, and 19 bases lay in between. In DNA, the CDR3 is TGTGCCAGCAGCCGAGGTGACAAGACGGCCGGGCAGTACTTC. It codes for CASSRGDKTAGQYF.

This clonotype was found a few times. This chain uses TRBV11-2 with TRBJ2-1; no reliable D call. This CDR3 comprises 16 residues. V was clipped by 2 bases and J by 4 bases, with 15 bases between them. The V gene's germline CDR1 is SGHAT and CDR2 FQNNGV. CDR3 nucleotide sequence: TGTGCCAGCAGCTTAAACCCCGGAGCGTATTACAATGAGCAGTTCTTC. Amino acids: CASSLNPGAYYNEQFF.

There are a few counts of this clonotype. The rearrangement joins TRBV5-6 to TRBJ2-1; D gene unclear. CDR1 SGHDT and CDR2 YYEEEE come from the germline V gene. Trimming took off 2 bases at V and 7 bases at J, with 16 bases between the two ends. There are 15 residues in the CDR3. The CDR3 region is CASSFGSPSKNEQFF. The CDR3 nucleotides are TGTGCCAGCAGCTTCGGATCTCCCTCGAAGAATGAGCAGTTCTTC.

This clonotype was counted many times. The chain recombines TRBV12-5 with TRBJ2-3; 11 bases line up with TRBD2. The CDR3 is 20 residues long. Trimming took 0 bases from V and 0 from J; bases not matched to a gene: 11. Looked up from germline, CDR1 is LGHNT and CDR2 is FRNRAP. For the CDR3, the DNA is TGTGCTAGTGGTTTGGTCCCCCAACTAGCGGGGGCTTCTAGCACAGATACGCAGTATTTT. Translating it yields CASGLVPQLAGASSTDTQYF.